This TCR beta chain appears in the sequencing data of a study of T cell repertoires in cytomegalovirus infection. Study at large: Recently identified HLA-C-restricted CMV epitopes were used, and well-studied HLA-B-restricted CMV epitopes were used as well. Public TCR beta signatures provided an indication of both CMV infection and a matching HLA type. Findings and limits, study-wide: In two of eight donors, the top clonotype was HLA-C-restricted CMV-specific.

This clonotype was seen a handful of times. Its specificity is unknown. This CDR3 has 16 amino acids. V lost 3 bases and J 5 bases, leaving 16 bases between the germline ends. Germline V gene sequence: CDR1 SGHVS, CDR2 FNYEAQ. TCRdb re-called the reads with MiXCR, one entry per CDR3 protein. The sample includes fewer than 900,000 distinct CDR3 sequences, 29% of them seen just once. V gene TRBV7-6 combines with J gene TRBJ2-2; D possibly corresponds to TRBD1 (6 bases). Specimen: cultured CD8+ T cells from PBMCs, collected from culture after CMV antigen stimulation. The source is a human donor in good health (CMV status not recorded). Some clones in this sample may be carry-over from other donors' samples. CDR3 bases: TGTGCCAGCAGCTTGGGACAAGATAAGGGGACCGGGGAGCTGTTTTTT. Its protein product is CASSLGQDKGTGELFF.